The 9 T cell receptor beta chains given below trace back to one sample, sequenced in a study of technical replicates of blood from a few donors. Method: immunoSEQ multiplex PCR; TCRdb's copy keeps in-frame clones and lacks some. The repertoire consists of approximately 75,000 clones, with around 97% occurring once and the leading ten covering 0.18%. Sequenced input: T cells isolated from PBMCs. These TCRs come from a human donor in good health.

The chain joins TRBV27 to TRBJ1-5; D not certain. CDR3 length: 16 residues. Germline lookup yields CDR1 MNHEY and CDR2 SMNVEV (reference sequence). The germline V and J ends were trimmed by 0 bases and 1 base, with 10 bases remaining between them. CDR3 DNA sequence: TGTGCCAGCAGTTTATCGATCGCGGGGAGCAATCAGCCCCAGCATTTT. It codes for CASSLSIAGSNQPQHF.

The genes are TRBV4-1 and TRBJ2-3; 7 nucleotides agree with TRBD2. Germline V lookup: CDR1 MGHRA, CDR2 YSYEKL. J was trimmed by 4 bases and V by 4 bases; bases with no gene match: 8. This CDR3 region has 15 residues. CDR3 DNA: TGCGCCAGCAGCCGCGTCCGGGGGGTGGCAGATACGCAGTATTTT. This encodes CASSRVRGVADTQYF.

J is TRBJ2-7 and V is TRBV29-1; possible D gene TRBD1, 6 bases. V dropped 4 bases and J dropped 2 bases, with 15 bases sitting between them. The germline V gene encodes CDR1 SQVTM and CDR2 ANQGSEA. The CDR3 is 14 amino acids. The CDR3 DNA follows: TGCAGCGTTGCCGAACAGGGAGCTGCCTACGAGCAGTACTTC. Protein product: CSVAEQGAAYEQYF.

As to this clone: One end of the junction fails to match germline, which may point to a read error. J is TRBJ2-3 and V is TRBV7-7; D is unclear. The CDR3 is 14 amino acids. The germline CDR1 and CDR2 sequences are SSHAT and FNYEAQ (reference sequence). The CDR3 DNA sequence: TGTGCTAGCAGCCTTTCCCTAGGTTCAGATACGCAGTATTTT. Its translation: CASSLSLGSDTQYF.

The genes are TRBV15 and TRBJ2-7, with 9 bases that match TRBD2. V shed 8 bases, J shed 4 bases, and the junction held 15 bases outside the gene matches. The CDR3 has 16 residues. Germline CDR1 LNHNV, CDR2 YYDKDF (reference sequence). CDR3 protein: CATQRLADLVRYEQYF. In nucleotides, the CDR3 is TGTGCCACCCAGCGACTAGCGGACTTGGTACGGTACGAGCAGTACTTC.

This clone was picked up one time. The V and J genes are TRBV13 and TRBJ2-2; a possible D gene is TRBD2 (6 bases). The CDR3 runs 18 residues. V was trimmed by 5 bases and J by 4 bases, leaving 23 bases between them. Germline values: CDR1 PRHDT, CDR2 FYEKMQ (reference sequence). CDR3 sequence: CASSPPGVGPPGTGELFF. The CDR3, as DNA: TGTGCCAGCAGCCCCCCGGGAGTGGGACCGCCGGGCACCGGGGAGCTGTTTTTT.

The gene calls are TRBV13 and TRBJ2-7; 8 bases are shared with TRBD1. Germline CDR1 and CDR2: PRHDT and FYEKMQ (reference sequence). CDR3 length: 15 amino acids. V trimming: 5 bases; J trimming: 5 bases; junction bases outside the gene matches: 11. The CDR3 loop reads CASSQTGEKRDEQYF. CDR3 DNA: TGTGCCAGCAGCCAGACAGGGGAAAAAAGGGACGAGCAGTACTTC.

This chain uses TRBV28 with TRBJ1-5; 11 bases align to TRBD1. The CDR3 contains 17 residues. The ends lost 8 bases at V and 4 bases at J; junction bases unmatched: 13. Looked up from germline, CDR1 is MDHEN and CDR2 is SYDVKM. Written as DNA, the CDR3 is TGTGCCAGCTTCCGGGACAGGGGGTTGTTAGTAAATCAGCCCCAGCATTTT. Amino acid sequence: CASFRDRGLLVNQPQHF.

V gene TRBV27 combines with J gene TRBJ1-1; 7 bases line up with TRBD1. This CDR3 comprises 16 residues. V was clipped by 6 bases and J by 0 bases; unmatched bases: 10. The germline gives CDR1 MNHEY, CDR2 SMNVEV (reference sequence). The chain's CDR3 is CASRMTGPSMNTEAFF. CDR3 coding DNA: TGTGCCAGCAGAATGACAGGGCCTTCTATGAACACTGAAGCTTTCTTT.